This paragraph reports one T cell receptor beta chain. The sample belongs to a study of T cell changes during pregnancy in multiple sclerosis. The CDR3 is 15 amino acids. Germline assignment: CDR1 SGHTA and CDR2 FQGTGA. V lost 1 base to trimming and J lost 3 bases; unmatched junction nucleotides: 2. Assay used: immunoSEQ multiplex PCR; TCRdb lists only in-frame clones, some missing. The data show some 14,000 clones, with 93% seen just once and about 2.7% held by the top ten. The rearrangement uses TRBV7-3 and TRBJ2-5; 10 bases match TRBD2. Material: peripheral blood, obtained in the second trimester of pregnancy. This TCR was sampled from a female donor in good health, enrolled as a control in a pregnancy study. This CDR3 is CASSLNGLAEETQYF. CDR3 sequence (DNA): TGTGCCAGCAGCTTAAACGGACTAGCGGAAGAGACCCAGTACTTC.